These 25 T cell receptor beta chains came from one sample sequenced in a study of cytomegalovirus exposure and HLA in healthy donors. Vbeta (60) and Jbeta (13) primers were used in the PCR. Data came from immunoSEQ multiplex PCR; TCRdb stores just in-frame clones and leaves some out. The sample has approximately 150,000 clones; around 79% are singletons. Sequences were obtained from PBMCs. Source of these receptors: a female donor in good health and CMV-seronegative.

The V and J genes are TRBV18 and TRBJ2-5; 8 bases are shared with TRBD2. Per germline, CDR1 KGHSH and CDR2 LQKENI. CDR3 length: 15 amino acids. J was trimmed by 5 bases and V by 2 bases; bases with no gene match: 7. CDR3 bases: TGTGCCAGCTCACCAGCCGGGGGGGCCGTGGAGACCCAGTACTTC. Its translation is CASSPAGGAVETQYF.

The CDR3 sequence is CASSQDGVSNQPQHF. DNA of the CDR3: TGCGCCAGCAGCCAAGATGGAGTTAGCAATCAGCCCCAGCATTTT. This chain joins TRBV4-1 and TRBJ1-5; D is ambiguous. The V gene's germline CDR1 is MGHRA and CDR2 YSYEKL. The CDR3 has 15 amino acids. Trimming took 0 bases from V and 0 from J, leaving 6 bases between them.

The chain couples TRBV7-9 to TRBJ1-1; D call uncertain. The CDR3 is 14 residues long. The V gene's germline CDR1 is SEHNR and CDR2 FQNEAQ (reference sequence). Trimming took off 0 bases at V and 7 bases at J, with 12 bases between the two ends. DNA of the CDR3: TGTGCCAGCAGCTTAGCGGGGAGTGAGGATGAAGCTTTCTTT. Its translation: CASSLAGSEDEAFF.

This rearrangement joins TRBV6-1 to TRBJ1-5, with 8 positions matching TRBD1. Germline trimming cut 7 bases from V and 6 bases from J; bases unmatched to any gene: 8. This CDR3 comprises 14 residues. The germline V gene has CDR1 MNHNS and CDR2 SASEGT. The CDR3 loop reads CASTAGGLTQPQHF. The DNA of the CDR3 is TGTGCCAGCACGGCAGGGGGCCTCACTCAGCCCCAGCATTTT.

The gene calls are TRBV6-6 and TRBJ2-7; D gene ambiguous. The CDR3 contains 11 residues. Trimming removed 5 bases from V and 2 bases from J, with 4 bases in between. The V gene's germline CDR1 is MNHNY and CDR2 SVGAGI (reference sequence). The CDR3 nucleotides are TGTGCCAGCAGTACACCCTACGAGCAGTACTTC. Its protein product is CASSTPYEQYF.

This clone has more than one count but fewer than ten. The chain recombines TRBV18 with TRBJ1-1; D not resolved. CDR3 length equals 16 residues. V was pared by 6 bases and J by 4 bases, with 21 bases between. Germline V gives CDR1 KGHSH, CDR2 LQKENI. DNA of the CDR3: TGTGCCAGCTCCTCAGTGGAGGGCCATCCTCTCACTGAAGCTTTCTTT. Its translation is CASSSVEGHPLTEAFF. The full variable domain, in which reference TRBV18 and TRBJ1-1 provide the parts outside the CDR3, is NAGVMQNPRHLVRRRGQEARLRCSPMKGHSHVYWYRQLPEEGLKFMVYLQKENIIDESGMPKERFSAEFPKEGPSILRIQQVVRGDSAAYFCASSSVEGHPLTEAFFGQGTRLTVV.

The genes are TRBV7-6 and TRBJ2-7; tentatively, D is TRBD2 (6 bases). The CDR3 has 15 amino acids. Trimming took 5 bases from V and 2 from J, leaving 16 bases between them. The germline V gene encodes CDR1 SGHVS and CDR2 FNYEAQ. The CDR3 coding sequence is TGTGCCAGCAGCCCCCCGGGACTCAGGGCCTACGAGCAGTACTTC. This gives the protein CASSPPGLRAYEQYF.

The chain recombines TRBV2 with TRBJ1-2, with 7 nucleotides matching TRBD1. The V segment lost 3 bases and the J segment 8 bases; nucleotides outside the gene matches: 12. Germline-derived CDR1 and CDR2 are SNHLY and FYNNEI. The length of the CDR3 is 15 residues. The CDR3 is CASSDTGTAVYGYTF. The CDR3 coding sequence is TGTGCCAGCAGTGACACCGGGACAGCCGTCTACGGCTACACCTTC.

The chain has TRBV28 and TRBJ2-7, with 7 bases that match TRBD2. Germline assignment: CDR1 MDHEN and CDR2 SYDVKM. There are 12 residues in the CDR3. CDR3 nucleotide sequence: TGTGCGGCGGCTAGCGGATTCTACGAGCAGTACTTC. Translated: CAAASGFYEQYF.

The J gene is TRBJ1-5, the V gene TRBV6-6; TRBD1 agrees at 8 bases. This CDR3 region has 16 residues. V was clipped by 6 bases and J by 2 bases; unmatched bases: 9. Per germline, CDR1 MNHNY and CDR2 SVGAGI (reference sequence). The CDR3 spells CASRRQGARGNQPQHF. CDR3 sequence (DNA): TGTGCCAGCAGGAGGCAGGGGGCGCGGGGCAATCAGCCCCAGCATTTT.

V and J are TRBV5-4 and TRBJ2-1, with 7 bases identical to TRBD2. The CDR3 covers 14 residues. From germline, CDR1 is SGHNT and CDR2 YYREEE (reference sequence). After removal of 3 bases from V and 6 bases from J, the junction contained 6 bases not matched to a gene. The CDR3 bases are TGTGCCAGCAGCTGGGGGGGAGAGGTCAATGAGCAGTTCTTC. Its translation: CASSWGGEVNEQFF.

This clone appeared a single time. An end of the junction differs from the germline gene, which may be a read error. The chain couples TRBV30 to TRBJ2-6; 7 nucleotides line up with TRBD1. Germline CDR1 reads GTSNPN; CDR2 reads SVGIG (reference sequence). The CDR3 has 14 amino acids. CDR3: CAWAGGYGANGLTF. The CDR3 nucleotides read TGTGCCTGGGCAGGGGGATATGGGGCCAACGGCCTGACTTTC.

This chain uses TRBV2 with TRBJ2-7; possibly TRBD1 for D (6 bases). V shed 0 bases and J shed 4 bases, with 22 bases lying between them. The CDR3 covers 18 residues. Germline V gene data show CDR1 as SNHLY and CDR2 as FYNNEI. This chain's CDR3 is CASSEAGAGSSGVYEQYF. The CDR3 nucleotides are TGTGCCAGCAGTGAAGCGGGGGCAGGTTCTAGTGGTGTGTACGAGCAGTACTTC.

This clone was detected only once. This sequence joins TRBV6-6 and TRBJ2-5, with D perhaps TRBD1 (6 bases). Germline V CDR1 and CDR2: MNHNY, SVGAGI (reference sequence). V was trimmed by 6 bases and J by 2 bases, leaving 16 bases between them. There are 15 residues in the CDR3. In DNA form, the CDR3 reads TGTGCCAGCAGAGGGTCAGGGGTGCGACAAGAGACCCAGTACTTC. This encodes CASRGSGVRQETQYF.

The chain is built from TRBV6-5 and TRBJ1-5; D gene ambiguous. CDR1 and CDR2 (germline): MNHEY, SVGAGI. The CDR3 sequence is 13 residues long. V lost 10 bases to trimming and J lost 2 bases, with 12 bases between them. The CDR3 bases are TGTGCCACCCGGGGTGGTGGCAATCAGCCCCAGCATTTT. Translation gives CATRGGGNQPQHF.

The chain employs TRBV5-4 and TRBJ2-5; a weak D match, TRBD1 (5 bases). The germline V and J ends were trimmed by 0 bases and 5 bases, with 11 bases remaining between them. The CDR3 contains 14 residues. The V gene's germline CDR1 is SGHNT and CDR2 YYREEE (reference sequence). CDR3 DNA: TGTGCCAGCAGCTTGGATCGGTGGGGCGAGACCCAGTACTTC. Translating it yields CASSLDRWGETQYF.

This sequence joins TRBV2 and TRBJ2-7; D may be TRBD1 (5 bases). The V gene's germline CDR1 is SNHLY and CDR2 FYNNEI. Trimming cost V 3 bases and J 3 bases, with 21 bases left between them. This CDR3 region has 17 residues. DNA for the CDR3: TGTGCCAGCAGTGACGTCCTGGGGCCAGGGTCAGGCTACGAGCAGTACTTC. It codes for CASSDVLGPGSGYEQYF.

The chain has TRBV5-1 and TRBJ1-1; perhaps TRBD1 as D (6 bases). CDR1 is SGHRS and CDR2 is YFSETQ in the germline V gene. Between the trimmed V and J ends, which lost 0 bases and 3 bases, there was a span of 18 bases. The CDR3 has 17 residues. The chain's CDR3 is CASSLDQGRRVDTEAFF. The CDR3 DNA is TGCGCCAGCAGCTTGGACCAGGGGCGAAGGGTAGACACTGAAGCTTTCTTT.

This chain links TRBV21-1 with TRBJ1-5. TRBV21-1 is a pseudogene segment. The CDR3 totals 18 residues. The CDR3 protein is CASSVKHSRRDSNQPQHF. As DNA, the CDR3 is TGTGCCAGCAGCGTTAAGCACTCGCGGAGGGATAGCAATCAGCCCCAGCATTTT.

Regarding this clone: The sample holds other DNA sequences that translate to the same CDR3. The chain couples TRBV7-9 to TRBJ1-1; D is possibly TRBD1 (6 bases). This CDR3 spans 13 amino acids. V gave up 0 bases and J gave up 5 bases, with 7 bases separating them. The germline gives CDR1 SEHNR, CDR2 FQNEAQ (reference sequence). CDR3 in DNA: TGTGCCAGCAGCTTAGCGCAGGGGACTGAAGCTTTCTTT. Protein: CASSLAQGTEAFF.

The CDR3 here is CATSRGGGNEKLFF. CDR3 DNA sequence: TGTGCCACCAGCAGAGGCGGGGGTAATGAAAAACTGTTTTTT. The V call is TRBV15, the J call TRBJ1-4; D possibly corresponds to TRBD1 (5 bases). The CDR3 runs to 14 residues. The germline CDR1 and CDR2 sequences are LNHNV and YYDKDF (reference sequence). V gave up 1 base and J gave up 4 bases, with 7 bases separating them. Full variable domain (remainder filled in from reference TRBV15 and TRBJ1-4): DAMVIQNPRYQVTQFGKPVTLSCSQTLNHNVMYWYQQKSSQAPKLLFHYYDKDFNNEADTPDNFQSRRPNTSFCFLDIRSPGLGDTAMYLCATSRGGGNEKLFFGSGTQLSVL.

There are a few counts of this clone. The chain links TRBV2 to TRBJ2-5; 7 nucleotides agree with TRBD1. The V gene end was trimmed by 4 bases and the J gene end by 5 bases; junction bases not matched to a gene: 7. Germline CDR1 SNHLY, CDR2 FYNNEI. The CDR3 length is 14 residues. CDR3 residues: CASSGGQVGETQYF. CDR3 DNA sequence: TGTGCCAGCAGTGGTGGACAGGTTGGGGAGACCCAGTACTTC.

The V and J genes are TRBV4-3 and TRBJ1-1, with a possible D match to TRBD1 (6 bases). Per germline, CDR1 LGHNA and CDR2 YSLEER. V lost 1 base to trimming and J lost 6 bases, with 24 bases between them. CDR3 size: 18 residues. The CDR3 DNA is TGCGCCAGCAGCCAAGGCGGCAGTGAAACAGGGCGACGCTCTGAAGCTTTCTTT. Its translation: CASSQGGSETGRRSEAFF.

J is TRBJ1-6 and V is TRBV4-3; weak D call: TRBD1 (6 bases). CDR1 is LGHNA, CDR2 YSLEER, per germline. The CDR3 has 15 residues. V shed 0 bases and J shed 8 bases, with 11 bases lying between them. The chain's CDR3 is CASSQDATGYSPLHF. The CDR3 DNA reads as TGCGCCAGCAGCCAAGATGCGACAGGTTATTCACCCCTCCACTTT.

The chain recombines TRBV6-5 with TRBJ1-1; maybe TRBD1 (6 bases). CDR1 is MNHEY and CDR2 is SVGAGI in the germline V gene. The CDR3 loop spans 16 amino acids. Trimming stripped 0 bases from V and 3 bases from J, with 14 bases between. CDR3 coding DNA: TGTGCCAGCAGTTACTCTTCTCAGGGGCGACACACTGAAGCTTTCTTT. Amino acid sequence: CASSYSSQGRHTEAFF.